The clone carrying this T cell receptor beta chain was recorded once. The repertoire was sequenced with immunoSEQ multiplex PCR; TCRdb's copy has only in-frame clones and lacks some. The sample lists 350,000 or so clones, approximately 87% occurring once. These data are taken from a study of blood T cell repertoires in COVID-19. Study-level information: Researchers got acute and convalescent COVID-19 samples from the United States, Italy and Spain.

The CDR3 has 14 residues. V was shortened by 5 bases and J by 0 bases, with 7 bases between the two germline ends. CDR1 is LNHDA, CDR2 SQIVND, per germline (reference sequence). The chain joins TRBV19 to TRBJ1-4; D ambiguous. Sequencing was done on a sample of peripheral blood. The sequence was collected from a woman in her 30s with COVID-19, enrolled during active disease. CDR3 DNA: TGTGCCAGTAGTCCAGAAACAACTAATGAAAAACTGTTTTTT. Its protein is CASSPETTNEKLFF.